A selection of T cell receptor beta chains follows, all from one sample in a study of blood T cell repertoires in COVID-19. TCRdb's table, derived via immunoSEQ multiplex PCR, lists solely in-frame clones and lacks some. Of tens of thousands of clones listed, about 80% are singletons. Sequenced: peripheral blood. The source of these receptors is a human donor in a cohort sampled during active COVID-19. Each CDR3 is given with its conserved first and last residue. D genes are given only for firm matches. Only some rows state a clone size, as once, few, many or a class for expanded clones.

D gene,J gene,V gene,clone size,CDR3 protein,CDR3 DNA
NA,TRBJ2-2,TRBV25-1,NA,CASSEPGLQANTGELFF,TGTGCCAGCAGTGAACCTGGACTACAAGCGAACACCGGGGAGCTGTTTTTT
TRBD2,TRBJ2-1,TRBV4-2,NA,CASSHALLGASGVYNEQFF,TGTGCCAGCAGCCACGCCCTCCTGGGGGCTAGCGGGGTTTACAATGAGCAGTTCTTC
TRBD2,TRBJ2-1,TRBV7-3,NA,CASSPLEREGEEQFF,TGTGCCAGCAGCCCATTGGAGCGGGAGGGGGAGGAGCAGTTCTTC
TRBD1,TRBJ2-6,TRBV4-1,NA,CASSPTGIALGANVLTF,TGCGCCAGCAGCCCGACAGGGATCGCCCTTGGGGCCAACGTCCTGACTTTC
TRBD1,TRBJ1-1,TRBV7-3,NA,CASSLTGQLNTEAFF,TGTGCCAGCAGCTTAACGGGACAGCTGAACACTGAAGCTTTCTTT
TRBD1,TRBJ2-7,TRBV6-2/TRBV6-3,few,CASSYALDRDRYEQYF,TGTGCCAGCAGTTACGCCCTAGACAGGGATCGGTACGAGCAGTACTTC
TRBD2,TRBJ2-7,TRBV29-1,few,CSFAGTSVSYEQYF,TGCAGCTTCGCCGGGACTAGCGTCTCCTACGAGCAGTACTTC
NA,TRBJ1-1,TRBV19,NA,CASSIGRNTEAFF,TGTGCCAGTAGTATTGGGCGGAACACTGAAGCTTTCTTT
NA,TRBJ1-1,TRBV5-4,NA,CASSLNIRGTEAFF,TGTGCCAGCAGCTTAAATATTCGGGGCACTGAAGCTTTCTTT
NA,TRBJ2-2,TRBV15,NA,CATSISSLGSGELFF,TGTGCCACCAGCATTAGCAGTCTCGGGTCCGGGGAGCTGTTTTTT
TRBD2,TRBJ2-5,TRBV7-3,NA,CASSSGLVGTQYF,TGTGCCAGCAGCTCGGGACTAGTGGGGACCCAGTACTTC
TRBD1,TRBJ1-6,TRBV10-3,NA,CAIPRGTGPNSPLHF,TGTGCCATCCCCCGGGGGACAGGGCCAAATTCACCCCTCCACTTT
TRBD2,TRBJ2-1,TRBV13,NA,CASSTIAGIQYNEQFF,TGTGCCAGCAGCACAATAGCGGGAATTCAGTACAATGAGCAGTTCTTC
TRBD2,TRBJ2-1,TRBV11-3,NA,CASSLDEAGGFAEQFF,TGTGCCAGCAGCTTAGATGAGGCGGGAGGGTTCGCTGAGCAGTTCTTC
TRBD2,TRBJ2-1,TRBV19,few,CASSSRTSVQYNEQFF,TGTGCCAGTAGTTCCCGGACTAGCGTTCAATACAATGAGCAGTTCTTC
NA,TRBJ1-5,TRBV6-6,NA,CASSYSSGIEPQHF,TGTGCCAGCAGTTACTCGTCGGGGATAGAGCCCCAGCATTTT
TRBD1,TRBJ2-6,TRBV19,NA,CASSLGTGSSGANVLTF,TGTGCCAGTAGTCTTGGGACAGGGAGTTCTGGGGCCAACGTCCTGACTTTC
TRBD2,TRBJ2-7,TRBV6-1,few,CASSGRTSGGTYEQYF,TGTGCCAGCAGTGGGCGGACTAGCGGGGGGACCTACGAGCAGTACTTC
TRBD2,TRBJ2-7,TRBV5-5,NA,CASSLEWGGEQYF,TGTGCCAGCAGCTTGGAATGGGGGGGCGAGCAGTACTTC
TRBD2,TRBJ2-3,TRBV5-4,NA,CASSPRAGSTDTQYF,TGTGCCAGCAGCCCCAGAGCGGGGAGCACAGATACGCAGTATTTT
TRBD1,TRBJ1-2,TRBV5-6,many,CASSPRTGSYGYTF,TGTGCCAGCAGCCCCCGGACAGGGAGCTATGGCTACACCTTC
NA,TRBJ1-4,TRBV30,few,CAWSDSGGPTNEKLFF,TGTGCCTGGAGTGATTCGGGAGGGCCAACTAATGAAAAACTGTTTTTT